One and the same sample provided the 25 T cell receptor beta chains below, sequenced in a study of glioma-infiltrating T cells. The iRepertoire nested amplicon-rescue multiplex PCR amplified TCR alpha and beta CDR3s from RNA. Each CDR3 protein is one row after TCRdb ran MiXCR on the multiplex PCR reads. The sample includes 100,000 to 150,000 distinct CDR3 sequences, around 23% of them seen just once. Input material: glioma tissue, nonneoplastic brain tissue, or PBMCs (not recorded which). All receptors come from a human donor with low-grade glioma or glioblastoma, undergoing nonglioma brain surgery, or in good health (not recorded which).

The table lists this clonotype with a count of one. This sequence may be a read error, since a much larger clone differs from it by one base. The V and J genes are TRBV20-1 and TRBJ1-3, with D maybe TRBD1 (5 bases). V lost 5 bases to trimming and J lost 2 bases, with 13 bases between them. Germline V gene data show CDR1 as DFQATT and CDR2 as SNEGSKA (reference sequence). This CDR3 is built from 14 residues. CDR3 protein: CSADKGTPGNTIYF. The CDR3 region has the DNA TGCAGTGCTGATAAAGGGACTCCTGGAAACACCATATATTTT.

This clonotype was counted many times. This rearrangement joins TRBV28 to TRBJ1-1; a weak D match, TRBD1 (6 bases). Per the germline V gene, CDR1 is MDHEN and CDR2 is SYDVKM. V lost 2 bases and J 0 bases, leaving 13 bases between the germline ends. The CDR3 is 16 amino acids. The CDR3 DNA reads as TGTGCCAGCAGTTTAAGTGGGGGCCCCATGAACACTGAAGCTTTCTTT. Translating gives CASSLSGGPMNTEAFF.

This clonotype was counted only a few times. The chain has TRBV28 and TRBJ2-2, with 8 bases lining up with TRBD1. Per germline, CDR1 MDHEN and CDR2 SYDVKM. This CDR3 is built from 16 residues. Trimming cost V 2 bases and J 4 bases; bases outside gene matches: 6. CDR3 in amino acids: CASSLQDRDPTGELFF. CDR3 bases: TGTGCCAGCAGTTTACAGGACAGGGATCCCACCGGGGAGCTGTTTTTT. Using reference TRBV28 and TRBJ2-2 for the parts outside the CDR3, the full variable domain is DVKVTQSSRYLVKRTGEKVFLECVQDMDHENMFWYRQDPGLGLRLIYFSYDVKMKEKGDIPEGYSVSREKKERFSLILESASTNQTSMYLCASSLQDRDPTGELFFGEGSRLTVL.

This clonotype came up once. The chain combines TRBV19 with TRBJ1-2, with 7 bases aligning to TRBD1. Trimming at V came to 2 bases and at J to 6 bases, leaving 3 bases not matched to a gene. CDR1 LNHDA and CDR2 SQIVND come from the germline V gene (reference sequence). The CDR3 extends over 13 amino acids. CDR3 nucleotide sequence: TGTGCCAGTAGTATACGACAGGGAGATGGCTACACCTTC. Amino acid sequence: CASSIRQGDGYTF.

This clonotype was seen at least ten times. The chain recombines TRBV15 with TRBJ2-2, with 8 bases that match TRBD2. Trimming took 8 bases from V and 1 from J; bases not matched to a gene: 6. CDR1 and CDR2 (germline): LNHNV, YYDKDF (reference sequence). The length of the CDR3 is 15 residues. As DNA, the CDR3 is TGTGCCACCTCGCCGACTAGCGAGAACACCGGGGAGCTGTTTTTT. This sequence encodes CATSPTSENTGELFF.

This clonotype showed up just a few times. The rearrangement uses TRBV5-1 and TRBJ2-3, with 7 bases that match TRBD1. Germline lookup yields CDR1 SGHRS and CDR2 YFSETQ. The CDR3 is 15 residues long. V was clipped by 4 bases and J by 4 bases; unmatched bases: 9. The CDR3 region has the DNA TGCGCCAGCAGCCCACGACAGGGTGCAGCAGATACGCAGTATTTT. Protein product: CASSPRQGAADTQYF.

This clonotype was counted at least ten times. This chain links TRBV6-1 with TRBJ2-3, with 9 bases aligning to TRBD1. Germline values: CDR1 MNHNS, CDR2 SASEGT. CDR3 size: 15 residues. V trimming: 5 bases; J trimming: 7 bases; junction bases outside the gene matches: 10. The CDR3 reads CASSQGQGGRNTQYF. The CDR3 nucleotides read TGTGCCAGCAGTCAGGGACAGGGAGGAAGAAATACGCAGTATTTT.

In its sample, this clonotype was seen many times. In DNA, the CDR3 is TGTGCCAGCAGTTTATCCGCAGGGTTCGACTATGGCTACACCTTC. It yields the protein CASSLSAGFDYGYTF. The rearrangement links TRBV27 to TRBJ1-2; tentative D call: TRBD1 (5 bases). The ends were cut back, 0 bases at V and 3 bases at J, with 11 bases in the middle. The CDR3 spans 15 residues. CDR1 is MNHEY, CDR2 SMNVEV, per germline (reference sequence).

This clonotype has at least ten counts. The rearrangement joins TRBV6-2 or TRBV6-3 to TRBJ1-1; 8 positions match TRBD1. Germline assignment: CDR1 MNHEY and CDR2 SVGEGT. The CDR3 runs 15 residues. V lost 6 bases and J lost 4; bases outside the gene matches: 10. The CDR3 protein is CASRVRGRGLTEAFF. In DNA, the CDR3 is TGTGCCAGCAGGGTACGTGGCAGGGGGCTCACTGAAGCTTTCTTT.

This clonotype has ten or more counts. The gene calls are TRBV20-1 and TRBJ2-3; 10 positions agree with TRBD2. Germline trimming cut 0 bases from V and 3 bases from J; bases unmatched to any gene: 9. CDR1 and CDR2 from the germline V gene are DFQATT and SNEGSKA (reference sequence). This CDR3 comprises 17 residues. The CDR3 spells CSARDFELAGTTDTQYF. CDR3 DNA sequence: TGCAGTGCTAGAGATTTTGAACTAGCGGGGACGACAGATACGCAGTATTTT.

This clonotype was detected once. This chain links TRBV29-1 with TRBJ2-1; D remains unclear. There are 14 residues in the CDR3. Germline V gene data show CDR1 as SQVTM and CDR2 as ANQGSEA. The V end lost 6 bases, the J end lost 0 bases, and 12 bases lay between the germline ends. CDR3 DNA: TGCAGCGTGAATCTTCTGAGCTCCTACAATGAGCAGTTCTTC. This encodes CSVNLLSSYNEQFF.

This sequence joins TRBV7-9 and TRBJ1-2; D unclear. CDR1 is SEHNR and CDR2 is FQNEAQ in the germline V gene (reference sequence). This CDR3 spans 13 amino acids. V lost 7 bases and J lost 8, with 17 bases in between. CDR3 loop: CASIKYLPEGYTF. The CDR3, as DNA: TGTGCCAGCATTAAGTATTTGCCCGAGGGCTACACCTTC.

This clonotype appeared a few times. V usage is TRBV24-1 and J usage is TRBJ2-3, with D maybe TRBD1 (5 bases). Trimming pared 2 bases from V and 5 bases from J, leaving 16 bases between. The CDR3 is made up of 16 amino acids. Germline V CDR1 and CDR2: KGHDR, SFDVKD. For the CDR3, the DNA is TGTGCCACCAGTGATTCTGGGGCAGGGATAAGAGATACGCAGTATTTT. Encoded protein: CATSDSGAGIRDTQYF.

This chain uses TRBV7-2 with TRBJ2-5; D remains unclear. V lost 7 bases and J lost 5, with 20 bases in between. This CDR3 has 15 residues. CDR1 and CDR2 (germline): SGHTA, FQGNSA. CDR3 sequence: CASTPGPVSAETQYF. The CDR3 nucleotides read TGTGCCAGCACTCCCGGGCCGGTATCCGCGGAGACCCAGTACTTC.

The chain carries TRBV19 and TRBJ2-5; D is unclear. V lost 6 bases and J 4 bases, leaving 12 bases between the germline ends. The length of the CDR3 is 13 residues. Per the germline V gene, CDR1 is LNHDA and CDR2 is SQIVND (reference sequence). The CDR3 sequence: CASSPIGLETQYF. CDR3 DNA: TGTGCCAGTAGCCCCATAGGGTTAGAGACCCAGTACTTC. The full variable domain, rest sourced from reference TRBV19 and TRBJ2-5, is DGGITQSPKYLFRKEGQNVTLSCEQNLNHDAMYWYRQDPGQGLRLIYYSQIVNDFQKGDIAEGYSVSREKKESFPLTVTSAQKNPTAFYLCASSPIGLETQYFGPGTRLLVL.

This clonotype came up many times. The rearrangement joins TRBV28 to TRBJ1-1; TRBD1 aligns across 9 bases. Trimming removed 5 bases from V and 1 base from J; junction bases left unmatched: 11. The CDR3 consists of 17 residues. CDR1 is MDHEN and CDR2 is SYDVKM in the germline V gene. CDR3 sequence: CASSPGTGRLGNTEAFF. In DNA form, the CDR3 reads TGTGCCAGCAGTCCCGGGACAGGGCGTTTGGGGAACACTGAAGCTTTCTTT. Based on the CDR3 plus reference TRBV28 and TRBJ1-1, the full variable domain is DVKVTQSSRYLVKRTGEKVFLECVQDMDHENMFWYRQDPGLGLRLIYFSYDVKMKEKGDIPEGYSVSREKKERFSLILESASTNQTSMYLCASSPGTGRLGNTEAFFGQGTRLTVV.

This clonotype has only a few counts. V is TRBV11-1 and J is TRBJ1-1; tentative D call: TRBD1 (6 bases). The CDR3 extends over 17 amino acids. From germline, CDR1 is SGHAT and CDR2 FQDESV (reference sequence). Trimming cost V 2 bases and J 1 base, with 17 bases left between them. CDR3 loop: CASSLISARGQNTEAFF. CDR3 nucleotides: TGTGCCAGCAGCTTAATTTCTGCAAGGGGACAGAACACTGAAGCTTTCTTT.

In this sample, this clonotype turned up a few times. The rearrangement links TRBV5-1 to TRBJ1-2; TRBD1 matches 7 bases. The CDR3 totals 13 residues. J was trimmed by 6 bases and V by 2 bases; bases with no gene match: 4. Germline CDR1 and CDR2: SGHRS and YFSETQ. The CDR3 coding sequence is TGCGCCAGCAGCTTCCGGGACAGCGATGGCTACACCTTC. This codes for CASSFRDSDGYTF.

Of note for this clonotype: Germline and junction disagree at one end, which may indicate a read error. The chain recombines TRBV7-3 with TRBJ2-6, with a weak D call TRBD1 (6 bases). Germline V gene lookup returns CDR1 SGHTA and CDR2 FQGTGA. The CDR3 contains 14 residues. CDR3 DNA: TGTGCCAGCAGATCAGGGGTTGGGTCCAACGTCCTGACTTTC. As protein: CASRSGVGSNVLTF.

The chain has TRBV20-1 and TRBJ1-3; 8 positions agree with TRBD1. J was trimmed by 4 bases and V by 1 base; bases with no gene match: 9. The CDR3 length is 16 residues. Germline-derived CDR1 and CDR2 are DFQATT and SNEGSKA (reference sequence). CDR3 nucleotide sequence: TGCAGTGCTAGAGTCCCTCCAGACAGGGGCGGAAACACCATATATTTT. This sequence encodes CSARVPPDRGGNTIYF.

The CDR3, as DNA: TGTGCCAGCAGCCCCCCGGACAGTTTCTGTGGCTACACCTTC. It encodes CASSPPDSFCGYTF. The chain links TRBV7-2 to TRBJ1-2; a possible D gene is TRBD1 (6 bases). Trimming removed 5 bases from V and 7 bases from J, with 17 bases in between. Germline V gene data show CDR1 as SGHTA and CDR2 as FQGNSA. This CDR3 is built from 14 residues. The full variable domain, in which reference TRBV7-2 and TRBJ1-2 provide the parts outside the CDR3, is GAGVSQSPSNKVTEKGKDVELRCDPISGHTALYWYRQSLGQGLEFLIYFQGNSAPDKSGLPSDRFSAERTGGSVSTLTIQRTQQEDSAVYLCASSPPDSFCGYTFGSGTRLTVV.

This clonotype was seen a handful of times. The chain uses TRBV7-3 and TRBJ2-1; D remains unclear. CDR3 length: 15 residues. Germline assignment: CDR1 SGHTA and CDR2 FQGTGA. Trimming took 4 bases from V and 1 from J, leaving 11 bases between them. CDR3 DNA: TGTGCCAGCAGCTCCCAGTTTAGATCCTACAATGAGCAGTTCTTC. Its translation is CASSSQFRSYNEQFF. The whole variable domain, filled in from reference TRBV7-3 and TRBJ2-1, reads GAGVSQTPSNKVTEKGKYVELRCDPISGHTALYWYRQSLGQGPEFLIYFQGTGAADDSGLPNDRFFAVRPEGSVSTLKIQRTERGDSAVYLCASSSQFRSYNEQFFGPGTRLTVL.

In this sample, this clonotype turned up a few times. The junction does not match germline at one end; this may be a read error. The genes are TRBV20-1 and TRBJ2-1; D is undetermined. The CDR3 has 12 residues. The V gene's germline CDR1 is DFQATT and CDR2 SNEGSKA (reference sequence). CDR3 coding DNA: TGCAGTGCTAGAGTTAGAACTGGCGAGCTGTTCTTC. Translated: CSARVRTGELFF.

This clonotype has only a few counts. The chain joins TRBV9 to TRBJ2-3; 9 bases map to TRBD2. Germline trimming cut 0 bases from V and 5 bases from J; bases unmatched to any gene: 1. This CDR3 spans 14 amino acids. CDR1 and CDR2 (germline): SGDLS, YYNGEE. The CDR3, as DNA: TGTGCCAGCAGCGTAGTAGCGGGGGAAGATACGCAGTATTTT. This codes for CASSVVAGEDTQYF.

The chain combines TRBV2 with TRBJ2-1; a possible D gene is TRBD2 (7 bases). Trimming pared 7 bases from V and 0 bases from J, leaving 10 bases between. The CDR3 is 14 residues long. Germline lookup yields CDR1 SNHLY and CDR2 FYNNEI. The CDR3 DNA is TGTGCCAGCATAGGGGGGGCCTCCTACAATGAGCAGTTCTTC. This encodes CASIGGASYNEQFF.